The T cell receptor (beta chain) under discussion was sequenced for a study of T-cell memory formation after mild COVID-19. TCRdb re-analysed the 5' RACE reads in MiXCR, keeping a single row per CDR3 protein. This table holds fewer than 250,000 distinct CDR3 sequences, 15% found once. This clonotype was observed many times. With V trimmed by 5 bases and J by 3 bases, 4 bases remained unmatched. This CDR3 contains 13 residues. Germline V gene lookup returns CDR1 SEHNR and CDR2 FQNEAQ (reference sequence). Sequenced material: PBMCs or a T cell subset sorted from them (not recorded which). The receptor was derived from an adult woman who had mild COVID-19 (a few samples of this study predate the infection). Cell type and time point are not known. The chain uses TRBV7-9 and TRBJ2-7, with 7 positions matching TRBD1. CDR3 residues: CASSLGQIYEQYF. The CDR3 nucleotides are TGTGCCAGCAGCCTGGGACAGATCTACGAGCAGTACTTC.